This T cell receptor (beta chain) was sequenced during a study of cytomegalovirus exposure and HLA in healthy donors. In the study overall: Within an early data release were about 85 million unique TCRs drawn from HLA-typed donors.

Study outcomes and limitations: V- and J-gene trimming in TCR beta was tied to a missense DCLRE1C variant by an analysis performed later.

The PCR employed 60 Vbeta primers together with 13 Jbeta primers. Under the authors' procedure: Roughly 80 million unique TCR beta chains, some 10 million of them shared, were counted by a later analysis. TCRdb keeps only in-frame clones here, not all; method: immunoSEQ multiplex PCR. The V and J calls and clone size come from that table; D and trimming were worked out from the DNA. Among 95,000 or so clones listed, 81% were seen once. A note on this clone: The antigen remains unidentified.

V was pared by 3 bases and J by 0 bases, with 7 bases between. Germline CDR1 reads SGHRS; CDR2 reads YFSETQ. The CDR3 is 13 residues long. This chain uses TRBV5-1 with TRBJ2-7; TRBD2 might be the D (5 bases). The TCR originated in a woman aged 70-85 years in good health and CMV-seropositive. The source material was PBMCs. The DNA of the CDR3 is TGCGCCAGCAGCTCCGCGGGCTCCTACGAGCAGTACTTC. Translation: CASSSAGSYEQYF.